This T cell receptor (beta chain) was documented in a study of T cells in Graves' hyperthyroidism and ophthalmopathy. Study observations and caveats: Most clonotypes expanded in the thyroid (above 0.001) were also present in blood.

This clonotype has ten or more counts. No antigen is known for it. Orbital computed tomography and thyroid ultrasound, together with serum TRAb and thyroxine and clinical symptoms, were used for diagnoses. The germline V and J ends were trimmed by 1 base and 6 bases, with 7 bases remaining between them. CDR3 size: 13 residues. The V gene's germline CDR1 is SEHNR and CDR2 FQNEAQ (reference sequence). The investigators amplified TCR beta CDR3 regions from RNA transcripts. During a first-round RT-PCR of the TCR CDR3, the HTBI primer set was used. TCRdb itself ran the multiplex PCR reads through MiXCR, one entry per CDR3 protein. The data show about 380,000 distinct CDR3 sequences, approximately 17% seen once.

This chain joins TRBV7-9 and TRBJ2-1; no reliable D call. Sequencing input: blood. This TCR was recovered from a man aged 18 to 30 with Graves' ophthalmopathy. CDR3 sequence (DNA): TGTGCCAGCAGCTTAGGGGGTTTCAATGAGCAGTTCTTC. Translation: CASSLGGFNEQFF.